The rows below give T cell receptor beta chains drawn from one sample of a study of spatial heterogeneity in lung cancer. TCRdb used MiXCR to reprocess the 5' RACE reads, holding one entry per CDR3 protein. This table holds about 100,000 distinct CDR3 sequences, nearly 4.5% found once. The sequenced sample was lung tumor tissue, obtained at surgery. These receptors came from a male donor with early-stage non-small cell lung cancer. CDR3s include the opening cysteine and the closing phenylalanine or tryptophan. The D gene is left open where the match is weak. Expanded clones are given a class, and other clones once, few, many or no size at all.

>TRBD2|TRBV9|TRBJ2-1|few
CASSMGTSGRGSYNEQFF
TGTGCCAGCAGCATGGGGACTAGCGGGAGAGGGTCCTACAATGAGCAGTTCTTC
>TRBD1|TRBV12-3/TRBV12-4|TRBJ1-5|many
CASSLQGGLPQHF
TGTGCCAGCAGTTTGCAGGGGGGCCTGCCCCAGCATTTT
>TRBD1|TRBV28|TRBJ2-7|many
CASPRDRQSSYEQYF
TGTGCCAGCCCCAGGGACAGGCAAAGCTCCTACGAGCAGTACTTC
>-|TRBV20-1|TRBJ2-3|many
CSALRGSEDTQYF
TGCAGTGCCCTCCGGGGGAGTGAAGATACGCAGTATTTT
>-|TRBV12-3/TRBV12-4|TRBJ2-4|many
CASTPGVAKNIQYF
TGTGCCAGCACCCCGGGGGTAGCCAAAAACATTCAGTACTTC
>TRBD1|TRBV27|TRBJ2-7|many
CASAKGQGLYEQYF
TGTGCCAGCGCTAAGGGACAGGGGCTATACGAGCAGTACTTC
>-|TRBV29-1|TRBJ2-5|many
CSVDFRDVQETQYF
TGCAGCGTTGATTTCCGGGACGTACAAGAGACCCAGTACTTC
>-|TRBV20-1|TRBJ2-6|-
CSARAGISSGANVLTF
TGCAGTGCTAGAGCGGGCATCAGCTCTGGGGCCAACGTCCTGACTTTC
>TRBD2|TRBV11-2|TRBJ2-2|many
CASRVSSGRFTGELFF
TGTGCCAGCAGAGTTAGTAGCGGGAGATTTACCGGGGAGCTGTTTTTT
>-|TRBV4-2|TRBJ2-3|many
CASSPYRSRGTDTQYF
TGTGCCAGCAGCCCTTACCGTAGCAGAGGCACAGATACGCAGTATTTT
>TRBD2|TRBV9|TRBJ2-1|many
CASSVDGTRNEQFF
TGTGCCAGCAGCGTAGATGGGACTAGAAATGAGCAGTTCTTC
>-|TRBV12-3/TRBV12-4|TRBJ2-7|many
CASSNAGAYEQYF
TGTGCCAGCAGCAATGCCGGGGCCTACGAGCAGTACTTC
>TRBD1|TRBV11-2|TRBJ2-5|many
CASRHLGGETQYF
TGTGCCAGCCGGCACCTAGGGGGCGAGACCCAGTACTTC
>-|TRBV21-1|TRBJ1-1|few
CASSKRGGGEMAFF
TGTGCCAGCAGCAAAAGAGGAGGCGGGGAAATGGCTTTCTTT
>-|TRBV2|TRBJ1-2|many
CASKEPRNYGYTF
TGTGCCAGCAAGGAGCCGAGGAACTATGGCTACACCTTC
>TRBD1|TRBV12-3/TRBV12-4|TRBJ1-1|many
CASSPRGQNTEAFF
TGTGCCAGCAGTCCCAGGGGGCAGAACACTGAAGCTTTCTTT
>-|TRBV6-2/TRBV6-3|TRBJ2-5|many
CASRLTLQETQYF
TGTGCCAGCAGACTTACTCTTCAAGAGACCCAGTACTTC
>-|TRBV7-9|TRBJ2-1|many
CASSFRNSGNNEQFF
TGTGCCAGCAGCTTTAGGAACTCAGGGAACAATGAGCAGTTCTTC
>-|TRBV5-1|TRBJ1-1|many
CASRKGGVSTEAFF
TGCGCCAGCCGTAAGGGGGGTGTGAGCACTGAAGCTTTCTTT
>-|TRBV6-5|TRBJ2-1|few
CASSYGVADPYNEQFF
TGTGCCAGCAGTTACGGGGTAGCGGACCCTTACAATGAGCAGTTCTTC
>TRBD1|TRBV18|TRBJ1-2|few
CASSPTGTGLETSF
TGTGCCAGCTCACCAACCGGGACAGGCCTAGAGACGTCCTTC
>-|TRBV6-6|TRBJ1-5|many
CASSYSPVGQPQHF
TGTGCCAGCAGTTACTCACCGGTTGGTCAGCCCCAGCATTTT